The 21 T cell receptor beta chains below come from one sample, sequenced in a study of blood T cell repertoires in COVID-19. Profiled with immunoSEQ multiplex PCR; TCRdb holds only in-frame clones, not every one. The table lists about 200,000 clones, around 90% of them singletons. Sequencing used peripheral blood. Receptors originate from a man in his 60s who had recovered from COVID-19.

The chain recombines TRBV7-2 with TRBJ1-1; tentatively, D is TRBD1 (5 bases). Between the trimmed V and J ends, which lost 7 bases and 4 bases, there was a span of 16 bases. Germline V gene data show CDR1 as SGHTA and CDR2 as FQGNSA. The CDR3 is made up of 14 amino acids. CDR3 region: CASIPRGVITEAFF. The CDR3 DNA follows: TGTGCCAGCATCCCTCGGGGGGTCATCACTGAAGCTTTCTTT.

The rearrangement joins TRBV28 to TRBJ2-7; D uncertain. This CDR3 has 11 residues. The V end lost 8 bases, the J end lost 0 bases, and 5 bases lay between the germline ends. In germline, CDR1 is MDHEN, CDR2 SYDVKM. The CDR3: CASHSSYEQYF. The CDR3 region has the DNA TGTGCCAGCCACAGCTCCTACGAGCAGTACTTC.

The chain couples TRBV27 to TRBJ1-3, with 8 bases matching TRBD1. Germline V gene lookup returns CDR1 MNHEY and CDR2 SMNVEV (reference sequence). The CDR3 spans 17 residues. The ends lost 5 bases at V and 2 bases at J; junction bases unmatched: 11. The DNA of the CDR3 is TGTGCCAGCAGTAGGTTGGCCGGGACAGGTGCTGGAAACACCATATATTTT. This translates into CASSRLAGTGAGNTIYF.

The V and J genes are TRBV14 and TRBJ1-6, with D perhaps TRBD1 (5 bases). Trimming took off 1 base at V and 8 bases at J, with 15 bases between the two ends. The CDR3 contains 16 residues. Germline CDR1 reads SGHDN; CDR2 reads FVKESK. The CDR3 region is CASSQVGAGIDSPLHF. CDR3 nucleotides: TGTGCCAGCAGCCAAGTTGGGGCAGGGATTGATTCACCCCTCCACTTT.

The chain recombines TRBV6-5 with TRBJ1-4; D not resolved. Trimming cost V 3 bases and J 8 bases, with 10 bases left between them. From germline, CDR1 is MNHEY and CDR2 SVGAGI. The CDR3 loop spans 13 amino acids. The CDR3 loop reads CASSYPGAEKLFF. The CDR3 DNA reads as TGTGCCAGCAGTTATCCGGGTGCCGAAAAACTGTTTTTT.

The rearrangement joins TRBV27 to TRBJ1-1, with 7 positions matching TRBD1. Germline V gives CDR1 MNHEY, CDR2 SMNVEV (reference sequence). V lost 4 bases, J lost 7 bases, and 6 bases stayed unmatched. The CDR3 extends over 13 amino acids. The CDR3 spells CASSSRDSLEAFF. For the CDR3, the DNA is TGTGCCAGCAGTTCCCGGGACAGCCTTGAAGCTTTCTTT.

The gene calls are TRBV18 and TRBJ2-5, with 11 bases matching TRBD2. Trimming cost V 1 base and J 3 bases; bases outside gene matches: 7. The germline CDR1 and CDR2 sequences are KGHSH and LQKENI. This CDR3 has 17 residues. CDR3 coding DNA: TGTGCCAGCTCACCACGGCTAGCGGGGGGTGTAGAAGAGACCCAGTACTTC. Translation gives CASSPRLAGGVEETQYF. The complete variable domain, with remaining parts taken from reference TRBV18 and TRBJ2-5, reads NAGVMQNPRHLVRRRGQEARLRCSPMKGHSHVYWYRQLPEEGLKFMVYLQKENIIDESGMPKERFSAEFPKEGPSILRIQQVVRGDSAAYFCASSPRLAGGVEETQYFGPGTRLLVL.

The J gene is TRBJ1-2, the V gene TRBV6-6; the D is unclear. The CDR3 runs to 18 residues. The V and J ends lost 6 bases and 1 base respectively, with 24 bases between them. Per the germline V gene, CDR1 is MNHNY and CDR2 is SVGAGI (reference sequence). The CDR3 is CASSRYWIPGYNNYGYTF. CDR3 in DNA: TGTGCCAGCAGCCGATACTGGATTCCGGGGTACAATAACTATGGCTACACCTTC.

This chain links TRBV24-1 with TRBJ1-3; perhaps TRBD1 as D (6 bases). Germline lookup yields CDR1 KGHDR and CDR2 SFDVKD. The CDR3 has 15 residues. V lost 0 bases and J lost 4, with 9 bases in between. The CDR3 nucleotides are TGTGCCACCAGTGATTTGAGGGGGGGCGGAAACACCATATATTTT. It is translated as CATSDLRGGGNTIYF.

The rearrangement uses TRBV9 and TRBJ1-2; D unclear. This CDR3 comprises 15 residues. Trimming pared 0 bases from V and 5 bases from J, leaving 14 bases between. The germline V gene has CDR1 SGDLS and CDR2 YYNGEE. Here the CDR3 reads CASSVVPGRGYGYTF. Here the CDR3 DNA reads TGTGCCAGCAGCGTAGTACCTGGGAGAGGGTATGGCTACACCTTC.

The CDR3 is CASSLVAGTGVGNEQFF. The CDR3 nucleotides are TGCGCCAGCAGCTTGGTGGCCGGGACAGGGGTTGGCAATGAGCAGTTCTTC. The gene calls are TRBV5-1 and TRBJ2-1; 10 nucleotides line up with TRBD1. With 0 bases clipped from V and 6 bases from J, the junction kept 9 bases outside the gene matches. Germline V gene sequence: CDR1 SGHRS, CDR2 YFSETQ. The CDR3 consists of 17 residues.

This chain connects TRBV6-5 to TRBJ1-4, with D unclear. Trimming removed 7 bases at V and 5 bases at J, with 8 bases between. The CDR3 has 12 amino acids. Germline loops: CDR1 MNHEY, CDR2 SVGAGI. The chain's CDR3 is CASISGNEKLFF. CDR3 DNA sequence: TGTGCCAGCATTTCCGGGAATGAAAAACTGTTTTTT.

Here the CDR3 DNA reads TGTGCCAGTAGTCTCTCAACAGGACAGTACTACGAGCAGTACTTC. Its protein is CASSLSTGQYYEQYF. The chain joins TRBV19 to TRBJ2-7; a weak D match, TRBD1 (6 bases). The CDR3 sequence is 15 residues long. The V end lost 5 bases, the J end lost 3 bases, and 17 bases lay between the germline ends. Germline V gene data show CDR1 as LNHDA and CDR2 as SQIVND (reference sequence).

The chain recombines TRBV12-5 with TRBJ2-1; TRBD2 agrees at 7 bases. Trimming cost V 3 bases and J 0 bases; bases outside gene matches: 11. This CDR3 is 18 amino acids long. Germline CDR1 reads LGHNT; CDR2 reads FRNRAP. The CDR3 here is CASGFFLERGSSYNEQFF. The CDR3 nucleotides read TGTGCTAGTGGTTTCTTCTTGGAGCGGGGAAGCTCCTACAATGAGCAGTTCTTC.

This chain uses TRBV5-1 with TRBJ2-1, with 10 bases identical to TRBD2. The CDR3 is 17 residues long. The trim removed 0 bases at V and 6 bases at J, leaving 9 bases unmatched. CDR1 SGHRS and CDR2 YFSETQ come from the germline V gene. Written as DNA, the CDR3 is TGCGCCAGCAGCTTGGGAAATAGCGGGGGGTACTCCAATGAGCAGTTCTTC. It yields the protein CASSLGNSGGYSNEQFF.

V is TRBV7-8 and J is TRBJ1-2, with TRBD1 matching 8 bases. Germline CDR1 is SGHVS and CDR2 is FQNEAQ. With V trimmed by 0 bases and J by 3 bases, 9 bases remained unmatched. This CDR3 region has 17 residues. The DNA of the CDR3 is TGTGCCAGCAGCTTAGCGGGGGGACAGGCACCGGACTATGGCTACACCTTC. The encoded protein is CASSLAGGQAPDYGYTF.

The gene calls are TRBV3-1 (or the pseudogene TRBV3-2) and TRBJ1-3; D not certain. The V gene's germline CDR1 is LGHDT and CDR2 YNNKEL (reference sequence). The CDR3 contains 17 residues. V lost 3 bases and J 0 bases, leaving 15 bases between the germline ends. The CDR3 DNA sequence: TGTGCCAGCAGCCAGGTTACAGTATCAGTCTCTGGAAACACCATATATTTT. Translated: CASSQVTVSVSGNTIYF.

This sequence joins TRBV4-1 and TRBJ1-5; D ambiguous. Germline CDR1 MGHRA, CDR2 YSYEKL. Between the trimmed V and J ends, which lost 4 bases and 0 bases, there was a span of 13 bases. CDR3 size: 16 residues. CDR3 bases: TGCGCCAGCAGCCCTAGCGGGAGCTATAGCAATCAGCCCCAGCATTTT. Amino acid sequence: CASSPSGSYSNQPQHF.

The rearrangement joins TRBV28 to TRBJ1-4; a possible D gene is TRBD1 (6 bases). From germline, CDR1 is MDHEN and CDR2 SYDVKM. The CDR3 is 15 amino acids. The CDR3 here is CATQGGSGANEKLFF. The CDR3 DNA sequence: TGTGCTACCCAAGGGGGAAGTGGAGCTAATGAAAAACTGTTTTTT.

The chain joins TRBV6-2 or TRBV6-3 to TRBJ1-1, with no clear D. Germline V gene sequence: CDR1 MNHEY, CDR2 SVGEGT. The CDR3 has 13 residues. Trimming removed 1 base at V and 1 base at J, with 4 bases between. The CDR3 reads CASSYFQNTEAFF. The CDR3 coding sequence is TGTGCCAGCAGTTACTTCCAGAACACTGAAGCTTTCTTT.

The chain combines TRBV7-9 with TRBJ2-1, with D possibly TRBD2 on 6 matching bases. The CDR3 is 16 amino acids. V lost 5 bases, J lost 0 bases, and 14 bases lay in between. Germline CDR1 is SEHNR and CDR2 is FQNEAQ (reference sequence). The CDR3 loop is CASSEGTFSSYNEQFF. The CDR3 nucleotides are TGTGCCAGCAGCGAGGGGACTTTCAGCTCCTACAATGAGCAGTTCTTC.